This T cell receptor (beta chain) was observed in a study of T cell responses to AZD1222 COVID-19 vaccine. In the study overall: Second-dose intervals of approximately 4 or approximately 12 weeks were pooled. General study points: Spike-wide coverage was observed for vaccine-associated CD4 TCRs, with dominant responses at 160-218 and 743-854. Unmutated regions of variants are reportedly targeted by nearly half of spike-specific TCRs. The study identified only six AZD1222 recipients as seropositive at baseline.

Libraries were prepared by immunoSEQ multiplex PCR; TCRdb keeps only in-frame clonotypes and omits some of them. In the table there are over 75,000 clones, approximately 92% of which are singletons. Germline-derived CDR1 and CDR2 are SGHRS and YFSETQ. Deletions cut 1 base from V and 0 bases from J, with 10 bases between. The CDR3 covers 15 residues. On this clone: Its antigen remains unidentified.

The rearrangement links TRBV5-1 to TRBJ1-2, with D possibly being TRBD1 (6 bases). This TCR came from an adult in good health. The material sequenced was peripheral blood, taken on day 0 of AZD1222 vaccination. The CDR3 coding sequence is TGCGCCAGCAGCTTGTGGGACAACGCTAACTATGGCTACACCTTC. Translation gives CASSLWDNANYGYTF.